The following is a T cell receptor (beta chain) sequence with its context. Its antigen is still unknown. The data stem from a study of T cell repertoires in cytomegalovirus infection. At the level of the study: CMV epitopes in the study were HLA-C-restricted (recently identified) and HLA-B-restricted (well studied). Public signatures in TCR beta pointed to CMV infection and matching HLA type. Notes on the study in general: The ex vivo response showed dominance by HLA-C-restricted CMV-specific TCR beta clonotypes.

TCRdb analysed the reads with MiXCR anew, one entry per CDR3 protein. The data hold a few hundred thousand distinct CDR3 sequences, with about 35% observed a single time. Germline V gene data show CDR1 as DFQATT and CDR2 as SNEGSKA (reference sequence). The CDR3 consists of 12 residues. The V call is TRBV20-1, the J call TRBJ2-1, with D perhaps TRBD1 (6 bases). The sequence derives from a human donor in good health (CMV status not recorded). Some clones in this sample may be carry-over from other donors' samples. Sequenced material: cultured PBMCs, taken from culture after CMV antigen stimulation. The CDR3 nucleotides read TGCACCTCCGGGACAATAAACAATGAGCAGTTCTTC. It encodes CTSGTINNEQFF.